This T cell receptor beta chain comes out of a study of CD8+CD57+ T cells in acquired aplastic anemia. A word on this clonotype: Its antigen is currently unknown.

Study-wide points: The number of CD8+ CDR3 sequences shared by patients and controls was around 30. Any difference that existed in CD8+ Simpson's diversity between patients and controls was not significant.

It was patients with CD8+CD57+ cell expansion by flow cytometry who were chosen for sequencing. The cohort consisted entirely of patients having severe acquired aplastic anemia. According to the study, genomic DNA was the template for TCR beta VDJ and CDR3 profiling. TCRdb ran MiXCR on the reads and lists one entry per CDR3 protein. The table shows more than 150,000 distinct CDR3 sequences, with less than 60% occurring only once. Sequencing was performed on sorted CD4+, CD8+, or CD8+CD57+ T cells (not recorded which) from PBMCs. The TCR sequence derives from a human donor with aplastic anemia.

CDR3 sequence: CATSDLPGQGETQYF. CDR3 in DNA: TGTGCCACCAGTGATTTGCCGGGACAGGGGGAGACCCAGTACTTC. The chain joins TRBV24-1 to TRBJ2-5; 10 nucleotides align to TRBD1. This CDR3 has 15 amino acids. Per germline, CDR1 KGHDR and CDR2 SFDVKD. J gave up 5 bases and V 0 bases, and 2 bases lay outside the gene matches.